This entry lists 31 T cell receptor beta chains sequenced from one sample in a study of beta chain features in type 1 diabetes. Study-wide findings and caveats: Type 1 diabetes patients had moderately but significantly shorter TCRB CDR3s in all four CD4+ subsets.

These receptors' antigens are unknown. The whole isolated RNA underwent reverse transcription, so sequencing captured expressed TCRB transcripts. The table came from immunoSEQ multiplex PCR; TCRdb's copy has only in-frame clones and leaves some out. Among hundreds of thousands of clones, roughly 9% were seen once, and the ten largest hold approximately 1%. The sample consisted of central memory CD4+ T cells from blood. Every receptor here comes from a man aged 25-45 years with type 1 diabetes.

V is TRBV19 and J is TRBJ1-5; a weak D match, TRBD1 (5 bases). Germline lookup yields CDR1 LNHDA and CDR2 SQIVND (reference sequence). The CDR3 runs 15 residues. The ends were cut back, 3 bases at V and 3 bases at J, with 12 bases in the middle. The CDR3 spells CASSIPQGFNQPQHF. The CDR3 bases are TGTGCCAGTAGTATCCCCCAGGGTTTCAATCAGCCCCAGCATTTT.

This clone occurred a few times. Other DNA sequences in this sample translate to the same CDR3. The rearrangement uses TRBV27 and TRBJ1-2; D remains ambiguous. This CDR3 is built from 14 residues. Germline assignment: CDR1 MNHEY and CDR2 SMNVEV (reference sequence). Trimming left V 3 bases short and J 0 bases short, with 8 bases between. This CDR3 reads CASSLTAANYGYTF. The CDR3 bases are TGTGCCAGCAGTTTGACGGCAGCTAACTATGGCTACACCTTC.

The chain uses TRBV10-3 and TRBJ1-1; 7 nucleotides line up with TRBD1. The CDR3 runs 14 residues. Germline values: CDR1 ENHRY, CDR2 SYGVKD. V lost 7 bases, J lost 9 bases, and 14 bases stayed unmatched. The CDR3 reads CAITSPGQDNKAFF. The CDR3 DNA sequence: TGTGCCATCACCTCCCCAGGACAGGACAATAAAGCTTTCTTT.

The chain is built from TRBV28 and TRBJ1-5; D not certain. Trimming removed 8 bases from V and 2 bases from J, with 13 bases in between. Germline loops: CDR1 MDHEN, CDR2 SYDVKM. This CDR3 contains 14 residues. CDR3 in DNA: TGTGCCAGCCAAGACGGTGGAGGCAATCAGCCCCAGCATTTT. The encoded protein is CASQDGGGNQPQHF.

The chain couples TRBV4-3 to TRBJ2-5; 7 nucleotides line up with TRBD2. The germline CDR1 and CDR2 sequences are LGHNA and YSLEER. The CDR3 runs to 14 residues. The ends lost 1 base at V and 5 bases at J; junction bases unmatched: 4. In DNA, the CDR3 is TGCGCCAGCAGCCAAGTTGGGAGGGAGGAGACCCAGTACTTC. Translation gives CASSQVGREETQYF.

This chain joins TRBV5-5 and TRBJ2-5, with no clear D. The CDR3 runs to 15 residues. The V gene lost 3 bases and the J gene lost 2 bases, with 14 bases spanning the gap. Germline V gene data show CDR1 as SGHKS and CDR2 as YYEKEE (reference sequence). This CDR3 reads CASSWGANGQETQYF. DNA of the CDR3: TGTGCCAGCAGCTGGGGTGCGAACGGGCAAGAGACCCAGTACTTC.

This clone was observed a few times. The CDR3 loop reads CASSLYTSGGETQYF. CDR3 DNA: TGTGCCAGCAGCTTATACACTAGCGGGGGGGAGACCCAGTACTTC. The chain joins TRBV7-9 to TRBJ2-5, with TRBD2 identical over 12 bases. V lost 2 bases to trimming and J lost 5 bases; unmatched junction nucleotides: 3. There are 15 residues in the CDR3. The germline gives CDR1 SEHNR, CDR2 FQNEAQ (reference sequence).

The rearrangement links TRBV9 to TRBJ2-5; 10 bases match TRBD1. CDR1 is SGDLS, CDR2 YYNGEE, per germline. Germline trimming cut 3 bases from V and 6 bases from J; bases unmatched to any gene: 5. The length of the CDR3 is 14 residues. The CDR3 protein is CASSGGQGRQTQYF. CDR3 DNA: TGTGCCAGCAGCGGGGGACAGGGGAGGCAGACCCAGTACTTC.

The V call is TRBV5-6, the J call TRBJ2-3; tentative D call: TRBD1 (5 bases). The CDR3 covers 14 residues. V was trimmed by 0 bases and J by 1 base, leaving 6 bases between them. Germline V gene data show CDR1 as SGHDT and CDR2 as YYEEEE. CDR3 DNA: TGTGCCAGCAGCTTGGAAGGGGGCACAGATACGCAGTATTTT. Its translation is CASSLEGGTDTQYF.

This clone has only a few counts. The CDR3 loop is CASSLRDGVGSSYEQYF. The CDR3 DNA is TGTGCCAGCAGCTTAAGGGATGGGGTTGGCTCATCCTACGAGCAGTACTTC. This chain uses TRBV7-8 with TRBJ2-7; D call uncertain. Germline CDR1 is SGHVS and CDR2 is FQNEAQ. Trimming took 2 bases from V and 1 from J, leaving 18 bases between them. The CDR3 has 17 residues.

V gene TRBV7-6 combines with J gene TRBJ1-1; tentatively, D is TRBD1 (5 bases). Between the trimmed V and J ends, which lost 5 bases and 3 bases, there was a span of 16 bases. The CDR3 is made up of 15 amino acids. Looked up from germline, CDR1 is SGHVS and CDR2 is FNYEAQ. The CDR3 reads CASSVGTGGDTEAFF. The CDR3, as DNA: TGTGCCAGCAGCGTCGGGACGGGTGGGGACACTGAAGCTTTCTTT.

Only a few counts were recorded for this clone. The rearrangement joins TRBV28 to TRBJ2-5; 10 nucleotides agree with TRBD2. The germline gives CDR1 MDHEN, CDR2 SYDVKM. J gave up 4 bases and V 6 bases, and 8 bases lay outside the gene matches. The CDR3 is 15 residues long. The CDR3 nucleotides are TGTGCCAGCAGCGGAGCGGGGGGGACTAGAGAGACCCAGTACTTC. Its protein product is CASSGAGGTRETQYF.

This clone was counted only a few times. The rearrangement uses TRBV7-2 and TRBJ2-1, with TRBD2 identical over 11 bases. Trimming took 1 base from V and 7 from J; bases not matched to a gene: 6. The CDR3 is 16 amino acids. Germline V lookup: CDR1 SGHTA, CDR2 FQGNSA. As DNA, the CDR3 is TGTGCCAGCAGCTTAGGTAGCGGGGGGGCCGCGAATGAGCAGTTCTTC. As protein: CASSLGSGGAANEQFF.

This clone was seen a few times. The gene calls are TRBV11-2 and TRBJ1-5; possibly TRBD1 for D (5 bases). The CDR3 extends over 14 amino acids. In germline, CDR1 is SGHAT, CDR2 FQNNGV. The V and J ends lost 0 bases and 4 bases respectively, with 7 bases between them. The CDR3 spells CASSLEGGNQPQHF. In DNA form, the CDR3 reads TGTGCCAGCAGCTTAGAGGGGGGTAATCAGCCCCAGCATTTT. The full variable domain, its missing parts supplied by reference TRBV11-2 and TRBJ1-5, is EAGVAQSPRYKIIEKRQSVAFWCNPISGHATLYWYQQILGQGPKLLIQFQNNGVVDDSQLPKDRFSAERLKGVDSTLKIQPAKLEDSAVYLCASSLEGGNQPQHFGDGTRLSIL.

This chain links TRBV9 with TRBJ2-4, with D perhaps matching TRBD1 (6 bases). Germline V gene lookup returns CDR1 SGDLS and CDR2 YYNGEE. V lost 3 bases and J 7 bases, leaving 14 bases between the germline ends. The CDR3 is 14 residues long. The CDR3 sequence: CASSGGQLGNIQYF. The DNA of the CDR3 is TGTGCCAGCAGCGGGGGACAATTAGGGAACATTCAGTACTTC.

The CDR3 loop is CAISEMVEQYF. The CDR3 coding sequence is TGTGCCATCAGTGAGATGGTCGAGCAGTACTTC. The V call is TRBV10-3, the J call TRBJ2-7; D not certain. Trimming stripped 2 bases from V and 6 bases from J, with 5 bases between. The germline V gene has CDR1 ENHRY and CDR2 SYGVKD. The CDR3 is 11 amino acids.

V and J are TRBV28 and TRBJ2-3, with no clear D. Looked up from germline, CDR1 is MDHEN and CDR2 is SYDVKM. The CDR3 is 15 amino acids. The V gene lost 2 bases and the J gene lost 2 bases, with 11 bases spanning the gap. CDR3 bases: TGTGCCAGCAGTTTAGAGTCTCCTAACACAGATACGCAGTATTTT. This codes for CASSLESPNTDTQYF.

This clone was observed a few times. The chain recombines TRBV18 with TRBJ2-3; TRBD2 is a possible D gene (6 bases). V shed 6 bases and J shed 3 bases, with 19 bases lying between them. The CDR3 runs 16 residues. CDR1 is KGHSH, CDR2 LQKENI, per germline. CDR3 protein: CASSPGPWGGTDTQYF. The CDR3 DNA reads TGTGCCAGCTCCCCTGGCCCGTGGGGAGGTACAGATACGCAGTATTTT.

The chain employs TRBV6-1 and TRBJ1-1; maybe TRBD1 (6 bases). The CDR3 has 12 residues. Between the trimmed V and J ends, which lost 4 bases and 7 bases, there was a span of 10 bases. Germline loops: CDR1 MNHNS, CDR2 SASEGT. The CDR3, as DNA: TGTGCCAGCAGTGTCCAGGGGATTGAAGCTTTCTTT. Residues: CASSVQGIEAFF.

The V and J genes are TRBV7-2 and TRBJ1-1; D is undetermined. CDR1 is SGHTA, CDR2 FQGNSA, per germline. Trimming took off 2 bases at V and 7 bases at J, with 8 bases between the two ends. This CDR3 contains 12 residues. The CDR3 loop reads CASSLIADEAFF. CDR3 sequence (DNA): TGTGCCAGCAGCTTAATCGCAGATGAAGCTTTCTTT. Full variable domain (outside the CDR3, taken from reference TRBV7-2 and TRBJ1-1): GAGVSQSPSNKVTEKGKDVELRCDPISGHTALYWYRQSLGQGLEFLIYFQGNSAPDKSGLPSDRFSAERTGGSVSTLTIQRTQQEDSAVYLCASSLIADEAFFGQGTRLTVV.

The chain links TRBV7-2 to TRBJ2-6; D gene ambiguous. The germline V and J ends were trimmed by 1 base and 2 bases, with 9 bases remaining between them. The CDR3 extends over 16 amino acids. Germline V lookup: CDR1 SGHTA, CDR2 FQGNSA. The CDR3 loop reads CASSLDPRPGANVLTF. CDR3 coding DNA: TGTGCCAGCAGCTTAGACCCCCGGCCTGGGGCCAACGTCCTGACTTTC.

V usage is TRBV20-1 and J usage is TRBJ1-2, with unresolved D. The CDR3 extends over 11 amino acids. Germline V gene lookup returns CDR1 DFQATT and CDR2 SNEGSKA (reference sequence). V was cut by 4 bases and J by 1 base, with 4 bases left in between. Here the CDR3 DNA reads TGCAGTGCTATCGTTAACTATGGCTACACCTTC. Protein product: CSAIVNYGYTF.

This clone was recorded a few times. The chain joins TRBV15 to TRBJ2-5; D call uncertain. Trimming left V 6 bases short and J 2 bases short, with 7 bases between. The CDR3 has 12 residues. Germline CDR1 reads LNHNV; CDR2 reads YYDKDF (reference sequence). CDR3 protein: CATRGPQETQYF. The DNA of the CDR3 is TGTGCCACCAGAGGCCCGCAAGAGACCCAGTACTTC.

In its sample, this clone was seen a few times. The rearrangement links TRBV5-6 to TRBJ2-3; TRBD2 is a possible D gene (6 bases). The CDR3 consists of 18 residues. CDR1 SGHDT and CDR2 YYEEEE come from the germline V gene. The V and J ends lost 4 bases and 9 bases respectively, with 30 bases between them. CDR3 amino acids: CASSRTPPGLGDVRTQYF. DNA for the CDR3: TGTGCCAGCAGCAGAACCCCCCCGGGACTTGGTGACGTGAGGACGCAGTATTTT.

This clone appeared many times. This rearrangement joins TRBV12-5 to TRBJ2-2; D remains unclear. Germline lookup yields CDR1 LGHNT and CDR2 FRNRAP. The CDR3 consists of 12 residues. V was cut by 4 bases and J by 3 bases, with 3 bases left in between. As DNA, the CDR3 is TGTGCTAGTGGTTCCGACACCGGGGAGCTGTTTTTT. It specifies CASGSDTGELFF.

CDR3 nucleotides: TGTGCCAGCAAGAGGGACAATCAGCCCCAGCATTTT. This gives the protein CASKRDNQPQHF. The chain recombines TRBV7-2 with TRBJ1-5; D is unclear. The length of the CDR3 is 12 residues. Trimming pared 7 bases from V and 3 bases from J, leaving 7 bases between. Germline V CDR1 and CDR2: SGHTA, FQGNSA.

In this sample, this clone turned up a few times. The chain is built from TRBV7-2 and TRBJ1-4; D is possibly TRBD1 (5 bases). The germline gives CDR1 SGHTA, CDR2 FQGNSA. Trimming shortened V by 1 base and J by 9 bases, and 9 bases separated the two germline ends. The CDR3 is 13 amino acids. The DNA for the CDR3 is TGTGCCAGCAGCTTAGAGGCAGGGCAAAAACTGTTTTTT. It translates to CASSLEAGQKLFF.

The sample holds a few counts of this clone. The chain links TRBV5-4 to TRBJ2-5, with D tentatively TRBD2 (7 bases). The CDR3 consists of 14 residues. V was cut by 6 bases and J by 2 bases, with 14 bases left in between. Germline CDR1 reads SGHNT; CDR2 reads YYREEE (reference sequence). The CDR3 coding sequence is TGTGCCAGCACCCGGGGGGCGGAACAAGAGACCCAGTACTTC. Protein product: CASTRGAEQETQYF. Supplemented by reference TRBV5-4 and TRBJ2-5, the full variable domain reads ETGVTQSPTHLIKTRGQQVTLRCSSQSGHNTVSWYQQALGQGPQFIFQYYREEENGRGNFPPRFSGLQFPNYSSELNVNALELDDSALYLCASTRGAEQETQYFGPGTRLLVL.

The rearrangement joins TRBV6-6 to TRBJ2-7, with D unclear. The CDR3 contains 11 residues. V was trimmed by 5 bases and J by 7 bases, leaving 9 bases between them. The germline CDR1 and CDR2 sequences are MNHNY and SVGAGI (reference sequence). CDR3 sequence (DNA): TGTGCCAGCAGTACTGGATGGGAGCAGTACTTC. Its translation is CASSTGWEQYF.

The rearrangement uses TRBV6-5 and TRBJ2-1, with 9 bases identical to TRBD1. Germline assignment: CDR1 MNHEY and CDR2 SVGAGI. Trimming at V came to 7 bases and at J to 6 bases, leaving 10 bases not matched to a gene. CDR3 length: 15 amino acids. The CDR3 sequence is CASTLDRGRFNEQFF. The CDR3 coding sequence is TGTGCCAGCACCCTGGACAGGGGAAGGTTCAATGAGCAGTTCTTC.

This clone showed up many times. The chain has TRBV7-9 and TRBJ1-2; maybe TRBD1 (6 bases). The germline gives CDR1 SEHNR, CDR2 FQNEAQ (reference sequence). The CDR3 runs to 14 residues. Between the trimmed V and J ends, which lost 5 bases and 4 bases, there was a span of 14 bases. The CDR3 protein is CASSRTQGSYGYTF. For the CDR3, the DNA is TGTGCCAGCAGCCGGACGCAGGGGTCCTATGGCTACACCTTC.